A single sample is the source of the 32 T cell receptor beta chains below, sequenced in a study of metastatic and nonmetastatic thyroid tumors. MiXCR re-clonotyped the PCR reads for TCRdb. The table shows roughly 4,000 clones, with approximately 32% occurring only once. Each patient went into thyroid surgery without having received any treatment. The sample consisted of adjacent normal tissue. The receptor set was obtained from a female donor with papillary thyroid cancer or a benign thyroid nodule (not recorded which). Some clones in this sample may be carry-over from other donors' samples.

The rearrangement uses TRBV27 and TRBJ2-7, with 9 bases matching TRBD1. The germline gives CDR1 MNHEY, CDR2 SMNVEV (reference sequence). The CDR3 has 15 residues. V dropped 2 bases and J dropped 2; count of bases not matched to a gene: 4. CDR3 coding DNA: TGTGCCAGCAGTTTAACGGGACAGGGCGCCTACGAGCAGTACTTC. As protein: CASSLTGQGAYEQYF.

The chain recombines TRBV12-3 or TRBV12-4 with TRBJ1-1; 11 positions agree with TRBD1. This CDR3 has 15 amino acids. Trimming at V came to 4 bases and at J to 4 bases, leaving 5 bases not matched to a gene. The chain's CDR3 is CASSSTGTGGTEAFF. The CDR3 bases are TGTGCCAGCAGTTCCACCGGGACAGGGGGCACTGAAGCTTTCTTT.

The rearrangement joins TRBV30 to TRBJ2-7; a possible D gene is TRBD1 (7 bases). CDR1 and CDR2 (germline): GTSNPN, SVGIG (reference sequence). The CDR3 has 13 amino acids. V was shortened by 8 bases and J by 6 bases, with 20 bases between the two germline ends. The CDR3 here is CAAAPGGTAEQYF. The CDR3 DNA reads as TGTGCCGCAGCCCCAGGGGGGACAGCCGAGCAGTACTTC.

This chain links TRBV28 with TRBJ2-2; possible D gene TRBD2, 5 bases. The CDR3 consists of 13 residues. CDR1 is MDHEN, CDR2 SYDVKM, per germline. V was clipped by 3 bases and J by 9 bases, with 11 bases between them. In DNA form, the CDR3 reads TGTGCCAGCAGTTTCCGGGGATCCAGGGAGCTGTTTTTT. Translation gives CASSFRGSRELFF.

This clone showed up just a few times. The rearrangement links TRBV24-1 to TRBJ1-1, with TRBD1 matching 8 bases. The germline V gene encodes CDR1 KGHDR and CDR2 SFDVKD. The CDR3 contains 14 residues. With V trimmed by 2 bases and J by 8 bases, 6 bases remained unmatched. Written as DNA, the CDR3 is TGTGCCACCAGTGATTCAGGGGGCCACAGAGAAGCTTTCTTT. Encoded protein: CATSDSGGHREAFF.

The sample holds a few counts of this clone. This chain uses TRBV6-1 with TRBJ1-3; D perhaps matches TRBD1 (6 bases). Germline V gene data show CDR1 as MNHNS and CDR2 as SASEGT. Trimming took 6 bases from V and 2 from J, leaving 17 bases between them. The CDR3 consists of 16 residues. The CDR3, as DNA: TGTGCCAGCAGCCAGAACAGGGCTCCCCCTGGAAACACCATATATTTT. As protein: CASSQNRAPPGNTIYF.

This clone was counted only a few times. This chain connects TRBV20-1 to TRBJ2-7; D remains unclear. Trimming pared 1 base from V and 0 bases from J, leaving 4 bases between. The CDR3 loop spans 12 amino acids. Germline CDR1 is DFQATT and CDR2 is SNEGSKA (reference sequence). CDR3 sequence reads: CSARGLSYEQYF. The CDR3 DNA reads as TGCAGTGCTAGAGGGCTCTCCTACGAGCAGTACTTC.

This clone was seen a handful of times. It is likely a read error, because the conserved phenylalanine at the end of the CDR3 is missing. This chain links TRBV28 with TRBJ1-2; D perhaps matches TRBD1 (6 bases). Germline CDR1 reads MDHEN; CDR2 reads SYDVKM. There are 13 residues in the CDR3. The ends were cut back, 8 bases at V and 7 bases at J, with 17 bases in the middle. The CDR3 protein is CASRRGISGGYTL. As DNA, the CDR3 is TGTGCCAGCCGGAGGGGGATATCGGGTGGCTACACCTTA.

There are a few counts of this clone. The CDR3 spells CASSLEGGGYGYTF. The DNA of the CDR3 is TGCGCCAGCAGCCTCGAGGGCGGAGGATATGGCTACACCTTC. V gene TRBV4-3 combines with J gene TRBJ1-2; D call uncertain. This CDR3 region has 14 residues. The germline V gene encodes CDR1 LGHNA and CDR2 YSLEER. V lost 4 bases and J 5 bases, leaving 14 bases between the germline ends.

This clone was detected only a few times. This chain uses TRBV7-9 with TRBJ2-7, with D possibly being TRBD1 (5 bases). CDR1 is SEHNR and CDR2 is FQNEAQ in the germline V gene (reference sequence). CDR3 length equals 15 residues. V shed 2 bases and J shed 2 bases, with 13 bases lying between them. The CDR3, as DNA: TGTGCCAGCAGCTTACGGCAGGGTAGGCCCTACGAGCAGTACTTC. It specifies CASSLRQGRPYEQYF.

The chain combines TRBV7-8 with TRBJ1-2; D not resolved. Per the germline V gene, CDR1 is SGHVS and CDR2 is FQNEAQ. Trimming removed 1 base from V and 0 bases from J, with 9 bases in between. There are 15 residues in the CDR3. As DNA, the CDR3 is TGTGCCAGCAGCTTAGGCGGCGCCTCTAACTATGGCTACACCTTC. This translates into CASSLGGASNYGYTF.

This clone was found a few times. This chain uses TRBV6-1 with TRBJ2-5, with TRBD2 identical over 7 bases. V was clipped by 2 bases and J by 4 bases; unmatched bases: 4. The germline V gene encodes CDR1 MNHNS and CDR2 SASEGT. The CDR3 covers 14 residues. CDR3 sequence: CASSELGGGETQYF. The CDR3 nucleotides read TGTGCCAGCAGTGAATTGGGGGGGGGAGAGACCCAGTACTTC.

This clone was counted only a few times. The genes are TRBV2 and TRBJ2-5, with a weak D call TRBD2 (5 bases). Trimming took 7 bases from V and 1 from J, leaving 16 bases between them. The CDR3 has 15 residues. The V gene's germline CDR1 is SNHLY and CDR2 FYNNEI. DNA of the CDR3: TGTGCCAGCACTCGCGACGGGGATTCCCAAGAGACCCAGTACTTC. Amino acid sequence: CASTRDGDSQETQYF.

This clone was counted between two and nine times. This chain links TRBV28 with TRBJ2-3; the D gene is possibly TRBD1 (5 bases). This CDR3 has 12 amino acids. In germline, CDR1 is MDHEN, CDR2 SYDVKM. V lost 5 bases and J 7 bases, leaving 10 bases between the germline ends. The CDR3 DNA follows: TGTGCCAGCAGTATGCAGGGTTATACGCAGTATTTT. The encoded protein is CASSMQGYTQYF.

The rearrangement links TRBV27 to TRBJ1-4; 10 nucleotides match TRBD1. V shed 3 bases, J shed 5 bases, and the junction held 0 bases outside the gene matches. CDR3 length: 14 residues. From germline, CDR1 is MNHEY and CDR2 SMNVEV (reference sequence). CDR3 in amino acids: CASSLGQGNEKLFF. The DNA of the CDR3 is TGTGCCAGCAGTTTGGGACAGGGGAATGAAAAACTGTTTTTT.

The V call is TRBV6-1, the J call TRBJ2-1; no firm D call. V was trimmed by 7 bases and J by 7 bases, leaving 11 bases between them. CDR1 and CDR2 (germline): MNHNS, SASEGT. This CDR3 is 12 amino acids long. CDR3 sequence (DNA): TGTGCCAGCAAAAACCGACTTAATGAGCAGTTCTTC. This sequence encodes CASKNRLNEQFF.

This clone was observed a handful of times. This chain links TRBV28 with TRBJ2-1; 9 nucleotides line up with TRBD1. The CDR3 is made up of 16 amino acids. The trim removed 6 bases at V and 7 bases at J, leaving 13 bases unmatched. CDR1 and CDR2 from the germline V gene are MDHEN and SYDVKM. CDR3 DNA: TGTGCCAGCAGCCAAACCGGAAACAGGGGGCGGAATGAGCAGTTCTTC. Encoded protein: CASSQTGNRGRNEQFF.

The chain couples TRBV11-2 to TRBJ2-7, with 7 nucleotides matching TRBD2. The CDR3 contains 16 residues. CDR1 is SGHAT and CDR2 is FQNNGV in the germline V gene. The V segment lost 1 base and the J segment 0 bases; nucleotides outside the gene matches: 6. CDR3 in DNA: TGTGCCAGCAGCTTAGGAAGCGGGACTCCCTCCTACGAGCAGTACTTC. It is translated as CASSLGSGTPSYEQYF.

This chain connects TRBV6-1 to TRBJ2-3, with 9 bases lining up with TRBD1. This CDR3 region has 16 residues. With 2 bases clipped from V and 6 bases from J, the junction kept 9 bases outside the gene matches. Germline assignment: CDR1 MNHNS and CDR2 SASEGT. As DNA, the CDR3 is TGTGCCAGCAGTGAATATGAACAGGGGGCCGGGGATACGCAGTATTTT. Its translation is CASSEYEQGAGDTQYF.

Remarks on this clone: The DNA is omitted, as the CDR3 cannot be located on it reliably, and the CDR3 follows TCRdb's listing. The rearrangement uses TRBV5-1 and TRBJ2-5; TRBD2, the D gene given by the table, was not confirmed from the DNA. The CDR3 has 24 residues if both end residues are counted. The germline CDR1 and CDR2 sequences are SGHRS and YFSETQ. CDR3 loop: CASSLLAGEWLEQFFGPGGETQYF.

The chain couples TRBV20-1 to TRBJ2-2, with unresolved D. With 0 bases removed from V and 2 bases from J, the gap between germline ends came to 7 bases. The CDR3 has 14 residues. Germline lookup yields CDR1 DFQATT and CDR2 SNEGSKA (reference sequence). The CDR3 protein is CSARDPTNTGELFF. DNA for the CDR3: TGCAGTGCTAGAGATCCTACCAACACCGGGGAGCTGTTTTTT.

The rearrangement joins TRBV15 to TRBJ1-5; D remains unclear. This CDR3 contains 15 residues. V lost 1 base, J lost 5 bases, and 12 bases lay in between. Germline V lookup: CDR1 LNHNV, CDR2 YYDKDF (reference sequence). The CDR3 DNA reads as TGTGCCACCAGCAGAGGTGGTATAGGGTATCAGCCCCAGCATTTT. It codes for CATSRGGIGYQPQHF.

This clone was seen a few times. The chain joins TRBV15 to TRBJ1-5, with D possibly TRBD1 on 5 matching bases. Germline V gene sequence: CDR1 LNHNV, CDR2 YYDKDF (reference sequence). There are 12 residues in the CDR3. V was cut by 5 bases and J by 7 bases, with 9 bases left in between. The CDR3: CATSPGDQPQHF. Here the CDR3 DNA reads TGTGCCACCAGCCCCGGGGACCAGCCCCAGCATTTT.

V is TRBV20-1 and J is TRBJ1-6; no clear D. The CDR3 runs 12 residues. The germline CDR1 and CDR2 sequences are DFQATT and SNEGSKA (reference sequence). V shed 6 bases and J shed 7 bases, with 10 bases lying between them. The chain's CDR3 is CSAGRTNSPLHF. The CDR3 DNA sequence: TGCAGTGCCGGTAGGACCAATTCACCCCTCCACTTT.

The J gene is TRBJ2-5, the V gene TRBV11-2, with unresolved D. The CDR3 is made up of 13 amino acids. Germline V gives CDR1 SGHAT, CDR2 FQNNGV. Trimming cost V 3 bases and J 5 bases, with 10 bases left between them. CDR3 protein: CASSFSDGETQYF. The DNA of the CDR3 is TGTGCCAGCAGCTTTAGTGACGGGGAGACCCAGTACTTC.

This clone was recorded a few times. This CDR3 is also generated by other DNA sequences in the sample. The chain recombines TRBV6-1 with TRBJ2-7; D is perhaps TRBD1 or TRBD2 (6 bases each). CDR1 MNHNS and CDR2 SASEGT come from the germline V gene. The CDR3 extends over 14 amino acids. V was trimmed by 6 bases and J by 6 bases, leaving 18 bases between them. The CDR3: CASSEWGARLEQYF. CDR3 bases: TGTGCCAGCAGCGAATGGGGGGCTCGTCTCGAGCAGTACTTC.

The rearrangement uses TRBV2 and TRBJ2-2, with D perhaps matching TRBD1 (5 bases). V was cut by 11 bases and J by 8 bases, with 21 bases left in between. The CDR3 has 14 amino acids. Per germline, CDR1 SNHLY and CDR2 FYNNEI. In DNA form, the CDR3 reads TGTGCCGACAGTGTTAGGGAAACCACTGGGGAGCTGTTTTTT. Protein sequence: CADSVRETTGELFF.

The chain joins TRBV12-3 or TRBV12-4 to TRBJ2-1; 14 positions match TRBD2. There are 12 residues in the CDR3. Losses at the gene ends were 8 bases for V and 11 bases for J; bases not matched to a gene: 2. As DNA, the CDR3 is TGTGCCAGCGGACTAGCGGGAGGAAAGCAGTTCTTC. Translated, it gives CASGLAGGKQFF.

The chain links TRBV28 to TRBJ1-6; possibly TRBD1 for D (5 bases). Trimming pared 4 bases from V and 5 bases from J, leaving 18 bases between. The germline V gene encodes CDR1 MDHEN and CDR2 SYDVKM. This CDR3 is 17 amino acids long. The DNA for the CDR3 is TGTGCCAGCAGTTCCACCAGTCAGGGTTTCAATAATTCACCCCTCCACTTT. It translates to CASSSTSQGFNNSPLHF.

This clone was counted a few times. The chain employs TRBV30 and TRBJ2-7; 10 nucleotides line up with TRBD2. With V trimmed by 3 bases and J by 1 base, 0 bases remained unmatched. Germline V lookup: CDR1 GTSNPN, CDR2 SVGIG (reference sequence). The CDR3 runs 13 residues. In DNA, the CDR3 is TGTGCCTGGAGACTAGCGGGATCCTACGAGCAGTACTTC. Translation gives CAWRLAGSYEQYF.

The chain uses TRBV5-4 and TRBJ2-3, with unresolved D. Trimming shortened V by 4 bases and J by 0 bases, and 3 bases separated the two germline ends. The CDR3 totals 12 residues. CDR1 SGHNT and CDR2 YYREEE come from the germline V gene (reference sequence). The CDR3 loop is CASSLSTDTQYF. The CDR3, as DNA: TGTGCCAGCAGCCTAAGCACAGATACGCAGTATTTT.

This clone is labeled as large. The gene calls are TRBV28 and TRBJ2-5; D unresolved. With 9 bases removed from V and 5 bases from J, the gap between germline ends came to 10 bases. The CDR3 totals 11 residues. Germline loops: CDR1 MDHEN, CDR2 SYDVKM. CDR3 amino acids: CASDLGETQYF. For the CDR3, the DNA is TGTGCCAGTGACTTAGGGGAGACCCAGTACTTC.